A selection of T cell receptor beta chains follows, all from one sample in a study of cytomegalovirus exposure and HLA in healthy donors. Assay used: immunoSEQ multiplex PCR; TCRdb lists only in-frame clones, some missing. The sample has roughly 310,000 clones, approximately 86% seen once. Material for sequencing was PBMCs. The origin of the receptors is a man aged 25-45 years in good health and CMV-seronegative. The CDR3 runs from the conserved cysteine through the conserved F or W. D genes are given only for firm matches. Clone size is not always given. Where it is, it says once, few, many or a class for expanded clones.

-,TRBD1,TRBJ2-2,16,TRBV4-1,TGCGCCAGCAGCCTAACCGGGACAGGCTACACCGGGGAGCTGTTTTTT,CASSLTGTGYTGELFF
-,-,TRBJ2-7,16,TRBV4-1,TGCGCCAGCAGCCAGGAGCCCCCGGGCAGGGGCTACGAGCAGTACTTC,CASSQEPPGRGYEQYF
-,TRBD2,TRBJ2-2,18,TRBV5-1,TGCGCCAGCAGCACGGGGCCCCCGGGACTAGCGGGGACCGGGGAGCTGTTTTTT,CASSTGPPGLAGTGELFF
-,TRBD1,TRBJ1-1,16,TRBV19,TGTGCCAGTAGTATTATAACAGGGGGGATGAACACTGAAGCTTTCTTT,CASSIITGGMNTEAFF
-,TRBD1,TRBJ2-2,14,TRBV6-1,TGTGCCAGCGGGAGACAGGGGGTCACCGGGGAGCTGTTTTTT,CASGRQGVTGELFF
-,TRBD1,TRBJ2-2,14,TRBV7-2,TGTGCCAGCAAGCAGGGGGCGAACACCGGGGAGCTGTTTTTT,CASKQGANTGELFF
-,TRBD1,TRBJ1-6,15,TRBV7-9,TGTGCCAGCAGCACCCGACAGGGGGCCGGGTCACCCCTCCACTTT,CASSTRQGAGSPLHF
-,-,TRBJ2-5,14,TRBV9,TGTGCCAGCAGCGAAAGGGACTTTCAAGAGACCCAGTACTTC,CASSERDFQETQYF
-,TRBD1,TRBJ1-1,15,TRBV7-2,TGTGCCAGCAGCCCAGGGACAGGGGGCTATACTGAAGCTTTCTTT,CASSPGTGGYTEAFF
-,TRBD2,TRBJ2-1,14,TRBV2,TGTGCCAGCAGTCCTATATCAAGCGGGGGAAGCAAGTTCTTC,CASSPISSGGSKFF
-,-,TRBJ2-1,11,TRBV5-4,TGTGCCAGCAGCTTGGGGCTCGAGCAGTTCTTC,CASSLGLEQFF
-,TRBD1,TRBJ2-1,15,TRBV19,TGTGCCAGTAGTTCGGACAGGAGCTCCTACAATGAGCAGTTCTTC,CASSSDRSSYNEQFF
-,TRBD2,TRBJ2-3,14,TRBV6-5,TGTGCCAGCAGTCCCCGTCGGGGGGTCGATACGCAGTATTTT,CASSPRRGVDTQYF
-,-,TRBJ2-1,12,TRBV18,TGTGCCAGCTCAACTCTAGAGAATGAGCAGTTCTTC,CASSTLENEQFF
-,-,TRBJ2-3,11,TRBV6-1,TGTGCCAGCACCCAAGCGGATACGCAGTATTTT,CASTQADTQYF
few,-,TRBJ1-2,14,TRBV18,TGTGCCAGCTCACCATCGAATCCAGTTTATGGCTACACCTTC,CASSPSNPVYGYTF
-,-,TRBJ2-3,13,TRBV11-2,TGTGCCAGCAGCTCGGAGCGGGTGGATACGCAGTATTTT,CASSSERVDTQYF
-,-,TRBJ2-3,15,TRBV11-2,TGTGCCAGCAGCCCTAGACAGCCTAGCACAGATACGCAGTATTTT,CASSPRQPSTDTQYF
-,TRBD1,TRBJ2-5,15,TRBV9,TGTGCCAGCAGCGGAGGGACAGGGAGATTGGAGACCCAGTACTTC,CASSGGTGRLETQYF
once,TRBD1,TRBJ1-1,14,TRBV6-5,TGTGCCAGCAGTCGACAGGGAATGAACACTGAAGCTTTCTTT,CASSRQGMNTEAFF
-,-,TRBJ2-3,15,TRBV4-1,TGCGCCAGCAGCCAGATTGCGGCGAGCACAGATACGCAGTATTTT,CASSQIAASTDTQYF
-,-,TRBJ2-7,16,TRBV14,TGTGCCAGCAGCCAAGAAGTGGGTCAGGGGAGCTACGAGCAGTACTTC,CASSQEVGQGSYEQYF
-,-,TRBJ1-6,16,TRBV2,TGTGCCAGCAGTGGGGGTTGGGGAGGAGGCGATTCACCCCTCCACTTT,CASSGGWGGGDSPLHF
-,-,TRBJ2-7,15,TRBV6-6,TGTGCCAGCAGTTACTCCCCACAGCCCCCCTACGAGCAGTACTTC,CASSYSPQPPYEQYF
-,TRBD1,TRBJ2-6,17,TRBV19,TGTGCCAGTAGTATGGCACAGGGGCGTACTGGGGCCAACGTCCTGACTTTC,CASSMAQGRTGANVLTF
-,-,TRBJ2-7,15,TRBV4-1,TGCGCCAGCAGCCATATTTCGACAGGAACCTACGAGCAGTACTTC,CASSHISTGTYEQYF
-,TRBD1,TRBJ2-1,15,TRBV19,TGTGCCAGTAGTACCCAGGGACAGGGGTACAATGAGCAGTTCTTC,CASSTQGQGYNEQFF
-,-,TRBJ2-1,12,TRBV29-1,TGCAGCGCCGGACGGGATGGGAATGAGCAGTTCTTC,CSAGRDGNEQFF
-,-,TRBJ1-2,15,TRBV9,TGTGCCAGCAGCGTAGGTCCAGGGTCTAACTATGGCTACACCTTC,CASSVGPGSNYGYTF
-,TRBD1,TRBJ1-3,15,TRBV5-6,TGTGCCAGCAGCTTGTACAGGGGGCAAGGAAACACCATATATTTT,CASSLYRGQGNTIYF
-,TRBD1,TRBJ1-2,12,TRBV25-1,TGTGCCAGCAGTGTACAGGGGTATGGCTACACCTTC,CASSVQGYGYTF
-,TRBD1,TRBJ1-1,14,TRBV7-6,TGTGCCAGCAGCAAAAACAGGGGGCACACTGAAGCTTTCTTT,CASSKNRGHTEAFF
-,TRBD1,TRBJ1-4,16,TRBV4-1,TGCGCCAGCAGCCTAGAATGGACAGGAACAAACGAAAAACTGTTTTTT,CASSLEWTGTNEKLFF